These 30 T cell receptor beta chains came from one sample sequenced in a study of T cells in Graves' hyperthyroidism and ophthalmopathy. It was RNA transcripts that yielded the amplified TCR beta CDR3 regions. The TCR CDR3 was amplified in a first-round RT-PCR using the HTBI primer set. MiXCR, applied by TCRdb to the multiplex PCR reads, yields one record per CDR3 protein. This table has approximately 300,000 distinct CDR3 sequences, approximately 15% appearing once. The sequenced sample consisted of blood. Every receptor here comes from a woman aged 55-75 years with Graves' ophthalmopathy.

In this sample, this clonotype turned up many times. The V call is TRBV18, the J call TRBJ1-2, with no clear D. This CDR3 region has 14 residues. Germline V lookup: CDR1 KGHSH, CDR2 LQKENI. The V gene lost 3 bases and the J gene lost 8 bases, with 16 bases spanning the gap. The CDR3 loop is CASSPAPTRMGYTF. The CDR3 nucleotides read TGTGCCAGCTCACCTGCACCCACCCGGATGGGCTACACCTTC.

As DNA, the CDR3 is TGCGCCAGCAGCTTGGAGGGCGGGAGCGATGAGCAGTTCTTC. Amino acid sequence: CASSLEGGSDEQFF. J is TRBJ2-1 and V is TRBV5-1; 7 bases map to TRBD2. CDR1 SGHRS and CDR2 YFSETQ come from the germline V gene. The V and J ends lost 0 bases and 8 bases, in that order; junction bases with no gene match: 5. The CDR3 sequence is 14 residues long.

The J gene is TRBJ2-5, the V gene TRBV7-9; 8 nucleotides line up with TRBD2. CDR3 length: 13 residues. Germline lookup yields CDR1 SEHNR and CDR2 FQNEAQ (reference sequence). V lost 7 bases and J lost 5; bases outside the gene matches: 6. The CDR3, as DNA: TGTGCCAGCATGACGGGAGGGATCGAGACCCAGTACTTC. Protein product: CASMTGGIETQYF.

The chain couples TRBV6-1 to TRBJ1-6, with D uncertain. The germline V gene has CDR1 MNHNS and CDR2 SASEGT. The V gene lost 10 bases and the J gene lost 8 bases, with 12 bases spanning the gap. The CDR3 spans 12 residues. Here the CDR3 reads CAIRIKDSPLHF. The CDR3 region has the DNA TGTGCCATTCGAATAAAGGATTCACCCCTCCACTTT.

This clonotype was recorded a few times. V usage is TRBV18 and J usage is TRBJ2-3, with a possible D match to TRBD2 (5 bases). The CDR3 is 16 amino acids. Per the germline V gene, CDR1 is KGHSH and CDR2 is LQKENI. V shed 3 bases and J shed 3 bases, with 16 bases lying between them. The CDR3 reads CASSPWPGKGTDTQYF. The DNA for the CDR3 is TGTGCCAGCTCACCGTGGCCCGGGAAAGGAACAGATACGCAGTATTTT.

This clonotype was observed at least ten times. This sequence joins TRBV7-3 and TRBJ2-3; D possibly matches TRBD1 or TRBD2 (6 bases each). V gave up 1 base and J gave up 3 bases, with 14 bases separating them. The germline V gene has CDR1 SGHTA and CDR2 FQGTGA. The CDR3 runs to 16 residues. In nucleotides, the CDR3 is TGTGCCAGCAGCTTAAACGGGGGCGAGTCGACAGATACGCAGTATTTT. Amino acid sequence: CASSLNGGESTDTQYF.

The CDR3 coding sequence is TGTGCCAGTACCCAAACCCCGGGCTACGAGCAGTACTTC. Residues: CASTQTPGYEQYF. The gene calls are TRBV19 and TRBJ2-7; D is unresolved. This CDR3 contains 13 residues. The germline CDR1 and CDR2 sequences are LNHDA and SQIVND (reference sequence). V lost 7 bases, J lost 3 bases, and 13 bases lay in between. Full variable domain (remainder filled in from reference TRBV19 and TRBJ2-7): DGGITQSPKYLFRKEGQNVTLSCEQNLNHDAMYWYRQDPGQGLRLIYYSQIVNDFQKGDIAEGYSVSREKKESFPLTVTSAQKNPTAFYLCASTQTPGYEQYFGPGTRLTVT.

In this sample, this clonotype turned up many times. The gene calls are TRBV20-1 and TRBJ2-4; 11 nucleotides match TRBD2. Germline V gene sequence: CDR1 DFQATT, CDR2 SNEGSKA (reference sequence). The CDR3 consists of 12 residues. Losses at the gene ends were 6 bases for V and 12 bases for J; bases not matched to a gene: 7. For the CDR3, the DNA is TGCAGTGCCATAGCGGGAGGGCGTAGTCAGTACTTC. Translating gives CSAIAGGRSQYF.

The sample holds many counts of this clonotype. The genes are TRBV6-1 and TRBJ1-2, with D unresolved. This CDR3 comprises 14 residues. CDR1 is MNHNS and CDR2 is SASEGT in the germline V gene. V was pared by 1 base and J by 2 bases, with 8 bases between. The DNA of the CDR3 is TGTGCCAGCAGTGAAGGAACAGACAACTATGGCTACACCTTC. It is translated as CASSEGTDNYGYTF.

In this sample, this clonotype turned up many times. The CDR3 nucleotides are TGTGCCAGCAGCCCACCGGGACTAGCGGGAGGCGGGAATGAGCAGTTCTTC. This translates into CASSPPGLAGGGNEQFF. The chain has TRBV11-1 and TRBJ2-1; 15 nucleotides align to TRBD2. The germline gives CDR1 SGHAT, CDR2 FQDESV (reference sequence). J was trimmed by 7 bases and V by 5 bases; bases with no gene match: 9. The CDR3 consists of 17 residues.

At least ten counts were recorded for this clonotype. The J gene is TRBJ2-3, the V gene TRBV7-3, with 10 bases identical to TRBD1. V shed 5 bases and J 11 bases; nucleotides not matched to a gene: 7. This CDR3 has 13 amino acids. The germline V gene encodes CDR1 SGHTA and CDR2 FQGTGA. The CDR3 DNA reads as TGTGCCAGCAGCGGAGGGGACAGGGGAATGCAGTATTTT. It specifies CASSGGDRGMQYF.

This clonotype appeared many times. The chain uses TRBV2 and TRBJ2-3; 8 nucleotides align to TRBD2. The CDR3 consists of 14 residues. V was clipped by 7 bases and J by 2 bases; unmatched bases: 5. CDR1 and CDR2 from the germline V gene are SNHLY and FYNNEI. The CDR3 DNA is TGTGCCAGCATCCCCGGGGGGGCCACAGATACGCAGTATTTT. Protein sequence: CASIPGGATDTQYF.

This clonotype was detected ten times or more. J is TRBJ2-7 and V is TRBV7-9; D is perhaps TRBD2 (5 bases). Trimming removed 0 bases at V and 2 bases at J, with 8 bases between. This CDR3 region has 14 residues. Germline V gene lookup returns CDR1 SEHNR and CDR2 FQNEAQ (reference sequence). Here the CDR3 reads CASSLASGTYEQYF. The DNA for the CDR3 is TGTGCCAGCAGCTTAGCATCCGGGACCTACGAGCAGTACTTC.

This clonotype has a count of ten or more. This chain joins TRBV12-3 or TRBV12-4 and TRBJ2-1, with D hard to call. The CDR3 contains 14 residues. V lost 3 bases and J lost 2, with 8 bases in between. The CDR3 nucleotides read TGTGCCAGCAGTTTGGCCAGCCCCTACAATGAGCAGTTCTTC. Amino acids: CASSLASPYNEQFF.

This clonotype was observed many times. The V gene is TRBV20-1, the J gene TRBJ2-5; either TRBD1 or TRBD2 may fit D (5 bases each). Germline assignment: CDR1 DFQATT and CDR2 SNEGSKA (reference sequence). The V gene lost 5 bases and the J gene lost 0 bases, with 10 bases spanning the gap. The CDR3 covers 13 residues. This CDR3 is CSAWDQNQETQYF. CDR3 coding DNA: TGCAGTGCTTGGGACCAAAACCAAGAGACCCAGTACTTC.

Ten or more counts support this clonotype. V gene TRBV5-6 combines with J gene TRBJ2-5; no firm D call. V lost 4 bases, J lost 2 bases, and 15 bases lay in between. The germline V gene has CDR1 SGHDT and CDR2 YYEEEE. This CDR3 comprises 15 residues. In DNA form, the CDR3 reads TGTGCCAGCAGCAGCACTCGTCGGCTGCAAGAGACCCAGTACTTC. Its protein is CASSSTRRLQETQYF.

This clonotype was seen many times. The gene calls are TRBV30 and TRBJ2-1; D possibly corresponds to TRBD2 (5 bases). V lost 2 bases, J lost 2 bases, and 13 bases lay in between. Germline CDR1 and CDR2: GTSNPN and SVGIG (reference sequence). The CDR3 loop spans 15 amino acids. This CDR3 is CAWSRGSGPYNEQFF. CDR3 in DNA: TGTGCCTGGAGTCGTGGAAGCGGCCCCTACAATGAGCAGTTCTTC.

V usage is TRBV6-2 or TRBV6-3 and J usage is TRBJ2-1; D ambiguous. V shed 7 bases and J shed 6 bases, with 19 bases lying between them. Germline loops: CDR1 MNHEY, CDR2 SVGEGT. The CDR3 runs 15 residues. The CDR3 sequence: CASTMAPNGVNEQFF. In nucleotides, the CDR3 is TGTGCCAGCACTATGGCCCCGAATGGGGTCAATGAGCAGTTCTTC.

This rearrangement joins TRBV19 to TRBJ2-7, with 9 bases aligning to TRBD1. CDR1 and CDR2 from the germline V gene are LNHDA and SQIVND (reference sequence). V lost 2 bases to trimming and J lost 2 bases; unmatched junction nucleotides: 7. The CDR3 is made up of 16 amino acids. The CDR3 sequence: CASSILPGQGPYEQYF. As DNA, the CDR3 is TGTGCCAGTAGTATATTACCGGGACAGGGCCCCTACGAGCAGTACTTC.

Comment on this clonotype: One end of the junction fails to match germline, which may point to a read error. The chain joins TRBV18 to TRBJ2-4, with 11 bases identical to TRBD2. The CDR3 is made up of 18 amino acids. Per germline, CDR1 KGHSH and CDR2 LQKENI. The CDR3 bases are TGTACCAGCTCACCTGGGACTAGCGGTTTATGGGACAAAAACATTCAGTACTTC. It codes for CTSSPGTSGLWDKNIQYF.

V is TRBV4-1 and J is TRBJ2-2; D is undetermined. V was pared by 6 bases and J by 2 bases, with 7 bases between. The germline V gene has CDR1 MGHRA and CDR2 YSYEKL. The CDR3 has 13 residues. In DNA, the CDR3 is TGCGCCAGCAGACAAATTAACACCGGGGAGCTGTTTTTT. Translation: CASRQINTGELFF.

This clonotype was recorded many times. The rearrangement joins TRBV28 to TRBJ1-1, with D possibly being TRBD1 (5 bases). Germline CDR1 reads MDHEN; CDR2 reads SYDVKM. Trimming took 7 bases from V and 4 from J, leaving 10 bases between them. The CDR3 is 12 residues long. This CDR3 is CASKAGSTEAFF. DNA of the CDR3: TGTGCCAGCAAAGCAGGGAGCACTGAAGCTTTCTTT.

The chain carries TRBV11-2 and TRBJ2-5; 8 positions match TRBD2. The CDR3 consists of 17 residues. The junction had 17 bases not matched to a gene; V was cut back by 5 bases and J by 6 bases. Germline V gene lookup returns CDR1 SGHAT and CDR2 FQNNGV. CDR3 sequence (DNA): TGTGCCAGCAGCCAAGATCTTAGGACTAGCCTCTCGAAGACCCAGTACTTC. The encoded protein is CASSQDLRTSLSKTQYF. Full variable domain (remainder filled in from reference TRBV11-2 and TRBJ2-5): EAGVAQSPRYKIIEKRQSVAFWCNPISGHATLYWYQQILGQGPKLLIQFQNNGVVDDSQLPKDRFSAERLKGVDSTLKIQPAKLEDSAVYLCASSQDLRTSLSKTQYFGPGTRLLVL.

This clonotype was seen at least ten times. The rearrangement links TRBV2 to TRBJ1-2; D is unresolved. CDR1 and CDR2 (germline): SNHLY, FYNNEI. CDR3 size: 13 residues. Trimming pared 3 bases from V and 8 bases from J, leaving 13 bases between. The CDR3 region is CASSELRVGGYTF. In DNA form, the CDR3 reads TGTGCCAGCAGTGAGTTGCGTGTGGGAGGCTACACCTTC.

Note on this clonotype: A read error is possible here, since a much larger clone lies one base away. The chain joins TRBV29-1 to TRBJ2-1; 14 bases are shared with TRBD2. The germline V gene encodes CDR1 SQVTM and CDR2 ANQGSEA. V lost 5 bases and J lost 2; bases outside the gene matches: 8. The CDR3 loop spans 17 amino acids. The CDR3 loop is CSVSGTSGSRAYNEQFF. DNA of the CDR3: TGCAGCGTTTCCGGGACTAGCGGGAGTAGGGCCTACAATGAGCAGTTCTTC.

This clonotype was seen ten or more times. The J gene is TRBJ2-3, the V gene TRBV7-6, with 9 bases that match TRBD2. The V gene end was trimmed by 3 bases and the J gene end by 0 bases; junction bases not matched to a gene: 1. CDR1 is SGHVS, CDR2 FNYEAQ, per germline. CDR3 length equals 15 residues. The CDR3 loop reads CASSFLAGSTDTQYF. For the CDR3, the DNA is TGTGCCAGCAGCTTCCTAGCGGGGAGCACAGATACGCAGTATTTT.

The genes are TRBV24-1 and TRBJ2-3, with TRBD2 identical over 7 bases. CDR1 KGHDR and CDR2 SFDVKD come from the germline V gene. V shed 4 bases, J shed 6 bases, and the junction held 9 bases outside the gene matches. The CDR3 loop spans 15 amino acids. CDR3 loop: CATSDRDGGSDTQYF. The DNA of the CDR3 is TGTGCCACCAGTGACAGGGACGGGGGGTCGGATACGCAGTATTTT.

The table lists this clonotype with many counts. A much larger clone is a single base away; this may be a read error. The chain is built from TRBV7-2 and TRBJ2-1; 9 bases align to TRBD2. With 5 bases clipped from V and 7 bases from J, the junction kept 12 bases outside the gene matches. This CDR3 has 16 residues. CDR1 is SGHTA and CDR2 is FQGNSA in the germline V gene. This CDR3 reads CASSLVMAGGPNEQFF. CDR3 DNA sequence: TGTGCCAGCAGCCTCGTGATGGCGGGAGGGCCAAATGAGCAGTTCTTC.

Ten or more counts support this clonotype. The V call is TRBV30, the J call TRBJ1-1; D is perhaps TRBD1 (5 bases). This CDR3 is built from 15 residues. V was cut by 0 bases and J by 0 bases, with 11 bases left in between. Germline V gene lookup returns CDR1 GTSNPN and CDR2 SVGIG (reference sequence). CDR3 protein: CAWSVRGVVNTEAFF. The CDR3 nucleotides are TGTGCCTGGAGTGTTAGGGGCGTGGTGAACACTGAAGCTTTCTTT.

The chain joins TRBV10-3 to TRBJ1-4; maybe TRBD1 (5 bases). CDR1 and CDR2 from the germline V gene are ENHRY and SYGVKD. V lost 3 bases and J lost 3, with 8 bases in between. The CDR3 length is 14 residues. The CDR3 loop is CAISDWGPNEKLFF. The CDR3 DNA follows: TGTGCCATCAGTGATTGGGGACCTAATGAAAAACTGTTTTTT.